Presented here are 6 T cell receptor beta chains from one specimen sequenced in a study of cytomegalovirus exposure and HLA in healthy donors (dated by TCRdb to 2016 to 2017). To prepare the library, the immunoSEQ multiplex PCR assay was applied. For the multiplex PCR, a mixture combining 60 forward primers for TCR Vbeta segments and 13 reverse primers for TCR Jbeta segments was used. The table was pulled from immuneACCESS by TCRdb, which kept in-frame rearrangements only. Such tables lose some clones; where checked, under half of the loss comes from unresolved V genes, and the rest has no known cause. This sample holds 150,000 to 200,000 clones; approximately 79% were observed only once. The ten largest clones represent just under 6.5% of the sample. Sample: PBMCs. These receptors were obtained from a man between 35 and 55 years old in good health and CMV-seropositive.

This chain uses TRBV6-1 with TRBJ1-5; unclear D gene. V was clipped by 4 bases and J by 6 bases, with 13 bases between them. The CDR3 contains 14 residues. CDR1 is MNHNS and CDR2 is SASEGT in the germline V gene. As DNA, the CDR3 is TGTGCCAGCAGTGGCCCAGGCGGGCCTCAGCCCCAGCATTTT. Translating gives CASSGPGGPQPQHF.

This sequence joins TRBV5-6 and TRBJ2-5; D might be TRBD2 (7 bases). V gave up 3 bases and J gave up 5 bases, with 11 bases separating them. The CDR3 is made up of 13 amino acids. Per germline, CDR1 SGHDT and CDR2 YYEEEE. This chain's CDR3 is CASSYREGETQYF. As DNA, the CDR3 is TGTGCCAGCAGCTACAGGGAGGGGGAGACCCAGTACTTC.

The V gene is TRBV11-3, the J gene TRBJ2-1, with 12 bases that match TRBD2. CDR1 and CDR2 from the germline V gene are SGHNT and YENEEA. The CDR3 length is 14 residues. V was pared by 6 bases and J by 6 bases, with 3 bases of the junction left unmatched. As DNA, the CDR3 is TGTGCCAGCAGTCGACTAGCGGGAGCCAATGAGCAGTTCTTC. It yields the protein CASSRLAGANEQFF.

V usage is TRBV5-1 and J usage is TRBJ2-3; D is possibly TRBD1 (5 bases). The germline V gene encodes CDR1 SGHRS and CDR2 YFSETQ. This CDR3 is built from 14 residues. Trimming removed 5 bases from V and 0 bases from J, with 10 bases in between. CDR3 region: CASRGGASTDTQYF. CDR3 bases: TGCGCCAGCAGGGGTGGGGCTAGCACAGATACGCAGTATTTT.

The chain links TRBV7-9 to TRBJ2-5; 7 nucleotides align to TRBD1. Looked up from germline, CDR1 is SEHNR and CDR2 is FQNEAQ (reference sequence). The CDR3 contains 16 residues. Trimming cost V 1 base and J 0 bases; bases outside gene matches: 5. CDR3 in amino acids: CASSLDQTGHQETQYF. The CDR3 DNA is TGTGCCAGCAGCTTAGACCAGACAGGGCACCAAGAGACCCAGTACTTC.

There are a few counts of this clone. CDR3 coding DNA: TGTGCCAGCAGCTGGACACAGCGGGACAATCAGCCCCAGCATTTT. It yields the protein CASSWTQRDNQPQHF. V is TRBV5-8 and J is TRBJ1-5, with D maybe TRBD1 (5 bases). V was trimmed by 3 bases and J by 3 bases, leaving 13 bases between them. From germline, CDR1 is SGHTS and CDR2 YDEGEE. The CDR3 runs 15 residues.